These T cell receptor beta chains were read from a single sample in a study of T cell responses to AZD1222 COVID-19 vaccine. Here immunoSEQ multiplex PCR was the method, and the copy in TCRdb shows in-frame clones only, minus some. There are roughly 130,000 clones in the sample; 80% to 90% occur only once, and about 1.6% lies in the top ten. This sample comprised peripheral blood, obtained on day 0 of AZD1222 vaccination. Receptors were obtained from an adult in good health. CDR3s include the opening cysteine and the closing phenylalanine or tryptophan. D genes are given only for firm matches. Clone size, where shown, is once, few, many, or a class for clones that have expanded.

V gene	J gene	clone size	D gene	CDR3 protein	CDR3 DNA
TRBV5-1	TRBJ1-2	NA	NA	CASSPDSLNYGYTF	TGCGCCAGCAGCCCGGACAGCCTTAACTATGGCTACACCTTC
TRBV11-1	TRBJ1-4	once	TRBD1	CASSPGTGNNEKLFF	TGTGCCAGCAGCCCCGGGACAGGAAATAATGAAAAACTGTTTTTT
TRBV5-4	TRBJ2-3	NA	TRBD2	CASSSGLAGAGDTQYF	TGTGCCAGCAGCAGCGGACTAGCGGGGGCTGGGGATACGCAGTATTTT
TRBV24-1	TRBJ1-1	NA	NA	CATSDAGTGNTEAFF	TGTGCCACCAGTGATGCCGGGACGGGGAACACTGAAGCTTTCTTT
TRBV6-5	TRBJ2-5	NA	TRBD2	CASSYLAGGETQYF	TGTGCCAGCAGTTATCTAGCGGGAGGAGAGACCCAGTACTTC
TRBV18	TRBJ2-1	NA	TRBD2	CASSPLAAPYNEQFF	TGTGCCAGCTCGCCGCTAGCGGCCCCCTACAATGAGCAGTTCTTC
TRBV5-1	TRBJ1-6	NA	NA	CASSLELIDSPLHF	TGCGCCAGCAGCTTGGAACTGATAGATTCACCCCTCCACTTT
TRBV6-5	TRBJ1-2	NA	TRBD1	CASSTNRGRSYGYTF	TGTGCCAGCAGTACTAACAGGGGGCGAAGCTATGGCTACACCTTC
TRBV7-8	TRBJ1-5	NA	NA	CASSVKSGSNQPQHF	TGTGCCAGCAGCGTGAAGTCGGGTAGCAATCAGCCCCAGCATTTT
TRBV5-1	TRBJ2-3	NA	TRBD2	CASSLLVAGALQRTDTQYF	TGCGCCAGCAGCTTGTTAGTAGCGGGGGCCCTACAACGCACAGATACGCAGTATTTT
TRBV24-1	TRBJ2-4	NA	NA	CATSRSGAGKNIQYF	TGTGCCACCAGTAGGTCGGGGGCCGGCAAAAACATTCAGTACTTC
TRBV4-2	TRBJ2-4	NA	NA	CASSQRELAKNIQYF	TGTGCCAGCAGCCAACGAGAGTTAGCCAAAAACATTCAGTACTTC
TRBV5-1	TRBJ2-2	NA	NA	CASSLQVTGELFF	TGCGCCAGCAGCTTGCAAGTAACCGGGGAGCTGTTTTTT
TRBV7-9	TRBJ1-1	NA	NA	CASSLEALRTEAFF	TGTGCCAGCAGCTTAGAAGCGTTGCGAACTGAAGCTTTCTTT
TRBV15	TRBJ2-7	NA	NA	CATSRDARDEQYF	TGTGCCACCAGCAGAGATGCGAGGGACGAGCAGTACTTC
TRBV9	TRBJ2-3	once	NA	CASSAYHSTRYYTDTQYF	TGTGCCAGCAGCGCCTATCACTCGACTCGCTACTACACAGATACGCAGTATTTT
TRBV29-1	TRBJ1-2	NA	TRBD1	CSVETGAGYGYTF	TGCAGCGTGGAGACAGGGGCAGGCTATGGCTACACCTTC
TRBV4-2	TRBJ1-1	NA	NA	CASSQGQSNTEAFF	TGTGCCAGCAGCCAAGGACAGAGCAACACTGAAGCTTTCTTT
TRBV11-3	TRBJ2-3	NA	NA	CASSNQGGSTDTQYF	TGTGCCAGCAGTAACCAGGGTGGGAGCACAGATACGCAGTATTTT
TRBV5-1	TRBJ2-7	NA	NA	CASSPRDTQGSYEQYF	TGCGCCAGCAGCCCGAGGGACACGCAAGGCTCCTACGAGCAGTACTTC
TRBV10-1	TRBJ2-3	NA	NA	CASSESTAKRTDTQYF	TGCGCCAGCAGTGAGTCGACAGCTAAACGCACAGATACGCAGTATTTT
TRBV6-5	TRBJ1-2	NA	TRBD1	CASSHQGVGYTF	TGTGCCAGCAGCCACCAGGGGGTAGGCTACACCTTC
TRBV6-4	TRBJ1-2	NA	NA	CASSDSLTGGYTF	TGTGCCAGCAGTGACTCTCTTACAGGTGGCTACACCTTC
TRBV11-2	TRBJ2-3	NA	NA	CASSVGRLGDTQYF	TGTGCCAGCAGCGTTGGGAGGTTGGGGGATACGCAGTATTTT
TRBV7-2	TRBJ2-7	NA	TRBD2	CASSPGLVREQYF	TGTGCCAGCAGCCCTGGACTAGTGCGAGAGCAGTACTTC
TRBV10-2	TRBJ2-7	NA	TRBD1	CASTFSGTGAYEQYF	TGCGCCAGCACCTTCTCCGGGACAGGGGCCTACGAGCAGTACTTC
TRBV24-1	TRBJ2-7	NA	NA	CATSDWNTRSRSYEQYF	TGTGCCACCAGTGATTGGAATACAAGGAGTCGCTCCTACGAGCAGTACTTC
TRBV4-2	TRBJ2-5	NA	NA	CASSQDEPAKETQYF	TGTGCCAGCAGCCAAGATGAACCCGCAAAAGAGACCCAGTACTTC
TRBV11-3	TRBJ1-1	NA	NA	CASSPDVGTEAFF	TGTGCCAGCAGCCCGGACGTCGGGACTGAAGCTTTCTTT
TRBV24-1	TRBJ1-4	NA	TRBD1	CATGTTGGDGKLFF	TGTGCCACCGGGACGACAGGGGGTGACGGGAAACTGTTTTTT
TRBV20-1	TRBJ2-7	NA	TRBD2	CSASGREGRSEQYF	TGCAGTGCTAGTGGGCGGGAGGGCCGTAGCGAGCAGTACTTC
TRBV21-1	TRBJ1-5	NA	NA	CASSKKRRIAGRNQPQHF	TGTGCCAGCAGCAAGAAAAGACGAATCGCAGGGCGAAATCAGCCCCAGCATTTT
TRBV4-1	TRBJ1-3	NA	NA	CASSQEKRGAGNTIYF	TGCGCCAGCAGCCAAGAAAAAAGGGGTGCTGGAAACACCATATATTTT
TRBV5-1	TRBJ1-5	NA	NA	CASSLQGWQPQHF	TGCGCCAGCAGCTTACAGGGTTGGCAGCCCCAGCATTTT
TRBV6-4	TRBJ1-6	once	NA	CASSVTRGKSPLHF	TGTGCCAGCAGTGTTACACGGGGCAAATCACCCCTCCACTTT
TRBV12-3/TRBV12-4	TRBJ1-5	NA	NA	CASSLGGSQPQHF	TGTGCCAGCAGTTTGGGCGGGAGTCAGCCCCAGCATTTT
TRBV7-8	TRBJ2-3	NA	TRBD2	CASSSKREGRYTQYF	TGTGCCAGCAGCTCTAAGCGGGAGGGCCGATATACGCAGTATTTT
TRBV24-1	TRBJ1-4	NA	NA	CATSGHINEKLFF	TGTGCCACCAGTGGTCATATTAATGAAAAACTGTTTTTT
TRBV4-3	TRBJ2-2	NA	TRBD2	CASSQDLAGGAGELFF	TGCGCCAGCAGCCAAGATCTGGCGGGGGGTGCTGGGGAGCTGTTTTTT
TRBV21-1	TRBJ2-7	NA	NA	CASSKGGTPYEQYF	TGTGCCAGCAGCAAGGGGGGAACCCCCTACGAGCAGTACTTC
TRBV4-2	TRBJ1-5	once	NA	CASSQETGASNQPQHF	TGTGCCAGCAGCCAAGAAACGGGGGCGAGCAATCAGCCCCAGCATTTT